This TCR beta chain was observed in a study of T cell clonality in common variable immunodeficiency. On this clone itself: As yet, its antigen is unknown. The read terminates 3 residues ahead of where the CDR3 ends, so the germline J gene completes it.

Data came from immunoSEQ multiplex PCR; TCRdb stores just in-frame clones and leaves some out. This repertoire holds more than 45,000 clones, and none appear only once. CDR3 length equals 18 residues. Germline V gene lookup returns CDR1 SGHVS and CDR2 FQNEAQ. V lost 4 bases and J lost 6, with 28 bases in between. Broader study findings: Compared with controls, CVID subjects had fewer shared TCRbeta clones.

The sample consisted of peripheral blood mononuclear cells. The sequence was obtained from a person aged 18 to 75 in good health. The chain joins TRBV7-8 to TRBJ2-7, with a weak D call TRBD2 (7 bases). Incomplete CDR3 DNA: TGTGCCAGCAGCTACCAGACCGCCGCGGCGGGGGCTAGGCGCGAG. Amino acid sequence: CASSYQTAAAGARRE. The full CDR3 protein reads CASSYQTAAAGARREQYF.